The clone carrying this T cell receptor beta chain was seen repeatedly, ten times or more. The antigen is undetermined. The study included ophthalmopathy patients with Clinical Activity Score at least 3, NOSPECS grade at least 4 and duration under 3 months. This sample is drawn from a study of T cells in Graves' hyperthyroidism and ophthalmopathy. Amplification of TCR beta CDR3 regions used RNA as the template. First-round RT-PCR of the TCR CDR3 relied on the HTBI primer set. TCRdb recomputed calls from the multiplex PCR reads with MiXCR, one row per CDR3 protein. This table holds about 270,000 distinct CDR3 sequences, roughly 22% found once. Deletions cut 0 bases from V and 8 bases from J, with 3 bases between. CDR1 is SGHRS, CDR2 YFSETQ, per germline. The CDR3 consists of 12 residues. General study findings and limits: Researchers found most expanded thyroid clonotypes above 0.001 in blood as well.

The sequence derives from a man aged 25 to 40 with Graves' ophthalmopathy. This chain connects TRBV5-1 to TRBJ2-6; D remains unclear. Sequencing was carried out using blood. The CDR3 nucleotides are TGCGCCAGCAGCTTGGATTCCAACGTCCTGACTTTC. As protein: CASSLDSNVLTF.